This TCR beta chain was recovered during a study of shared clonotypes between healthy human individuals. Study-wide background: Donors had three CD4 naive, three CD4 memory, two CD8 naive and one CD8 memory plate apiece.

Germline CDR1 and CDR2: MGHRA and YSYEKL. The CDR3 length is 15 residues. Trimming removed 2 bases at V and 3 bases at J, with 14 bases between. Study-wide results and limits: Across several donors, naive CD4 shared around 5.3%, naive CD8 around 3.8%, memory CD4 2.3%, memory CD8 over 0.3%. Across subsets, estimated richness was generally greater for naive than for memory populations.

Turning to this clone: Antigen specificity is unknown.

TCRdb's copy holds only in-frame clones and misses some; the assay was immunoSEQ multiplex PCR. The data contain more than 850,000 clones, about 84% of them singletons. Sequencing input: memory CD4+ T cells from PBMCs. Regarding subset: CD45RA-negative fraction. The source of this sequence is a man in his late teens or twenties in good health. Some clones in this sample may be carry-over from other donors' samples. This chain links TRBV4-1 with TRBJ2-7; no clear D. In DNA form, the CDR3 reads TGCGCCAGCAGCCAATCCCCTTTTCCCGACTACGAGCAGTACTTC. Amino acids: CASSQSPFPDYEQYF.